Listed here is a single TCR beta chain. This clone was seen a single time. It lacks a known antigen. No base-level quality is on record; no much larger clone is a single base apart. This record comes from a study of Ad26.COV2.S vaccination and SARS-CoV-2 variants (dated by TCRdb to the early 2020s). As for the study more broadly: Vaccine-arm donors were drawn from COV1001, a multicentre, randomized, double-blind, placebo-controlled phase I-IIa trial of Ad26.COV2.S in healthy adults. Dosing of Ad26.COV2.S was intramuscular, at either 5x10^10 or 1x10^11 viral particles, delivered as one shot or as two shots spaced 56 days apart. Sequencing of the TCRbeta repertoire served to evaluate the specificity and breadth of SARS-CoV-2-reactive T cell receptors following Ad26.COV2.S vaccination. The TCR-sequenced set comprised about 30 samples: approximately 19 Ad26.COV2.S vaccine recipients, 5 placebo recipients and 8 SARS-CoV-2 convalescent individuals. Trial participants were randomized into five groups of five: low-dose or high-dose Ad26.COV2.S given once or twice, or placebo on both occasions. Investigators did not know the trial group allocation while performing experiments and assessing outcomes. What the authors observed across the whole study: Non-spike TCR breadth was comparable between vaccine and placebo recipients, consistent with the vaccine containing only spike. Comparing responses between vaccine doses or regimens was not something the study was powered to do. The authors noted that the TCR breadth and depth analyses may have underestimated total T cell responses. Compared with placebo recipients, Ad26.COV2.S recipients showed higher spike-specific TCR breadth (P = 0.0014). After vaccination, spike-specific CD8+ and CD4+ T cell responses were reported to show substantial breadth.

TCRbeta CDR3 regions were sequenced with the immunoSEQ Assay. After extraction, genomic DNA underwent amplification by bias-controlled multiplex PCR, followed by high-throughput sequencing. The original methods were these. To quantify the absolute abundance of every unique TCRbeta CDR3 region, sequences were collapsed and filtered. Usable DNA was measured by amplifying reference genes present in all nucleated cells, and TCRbeta template counts were normalized to that usable DNA to estimate T cell fraction. Repertoire TCRs were annotated as SARS-CoV-2-specific by exact matching of V gene, CDR3 amino acid sequence and J gene to a known reactive TCR set. The reference SARS-CoV-2 TCR set was derived from MIRA and filtered for enrichment in COVID-19-positive ImmuneCODE repertoires, a step that removed public or cross-reactive TCRs. Drawing on the MIRA antigens, annotated TCRs were analysed further at the level of specific ORF or position within ORF. Depth was the summed frequency of annotated unique rearrangements, while breadth was defined as annotated unique rearrangements over total unique productive rearrangements. Two-sided Wilcoxon rank-sum tests were applied when comparing TCR breadth between groups. TCRdb re-hosts the immuneACCESS table, in-frame sequences only. Its copies lack some clones; in the studies checked, an unresolved V gene accounts for under half of them, and the cause for the rest is not known. For V, J and clone size, that table is used; D and trimming come from the DNA. The sample data list over 400,000 clones, and about nine tenths of these were observed just once. The top ten clones comprise more than 3.5% of the sample.

CDR1 SGHDT and CDR2 YYEEEE were looked up in the germline V gene. The V and J ends are trimmed by 6 bases and 4 bases, leaving 15 bases between them. There are 14 amino acids in the CDR3, from cysteine to phenylalanine inclusive. Just CDR3 DNA is preserved here, 42 bases in frame from base 1. The treatment or condition label, as the study defines it: some 20 received Ad26.COV2.S at low or high dose, single or two shots; 5 received placebo; per-sample allocation not given. For vaccine and placebo recipients, repertoires were sequenced using samples collected on day 63 after the first injection. Cohort 1b enrolled 20 to 30 adults aged 18-55 years at a single site in Boston, USA, between 29 July and 7 August 2020. Ad26.COV2.S consisted of a replication-incompetent adenovirus type 26 vector by which a prefusion-stabilized SARS-CoV-2 spike protein from the original Wuhan strain was expressed.

This receptor chain uses TRBV5-6 and TRBJ2-3; TRBD2 could be the D gene, as 6 bases match. The input for sequencing was peripheral blood, taken in a trial of Ad26.COV2.S vaccine versus placebo. This clonotype was obtained from a person aged 18-60 years who received the Ad26.COV2.S COVID-19 vaccine or a placebo. The CDR3 reads CASTVGGGADTQYF. The bases read TGTGCCAGCACCGTCGGAGGAGGGGCAGATACGCAGTATTTT.